The clone carrying this TCR beta chain came up a few times. Its antigen is unknown. The CDR3 has 11 residues. CDR1 and CDR2 from the germline V gene are MDHEN and SYDVKM. V was pared by 5 bases and J by 4 bases, with 6 bases between. These data come from a study of identical twins. It was template switching that added a universal primer site, and there were unique molecular identifiers on the cDNA. TCRdb analysed the 5' RACE reads with MiXCR anew, one entry per CDR3 protein. This sample has 540,000 or so distinct CDR3 sequences, with 20% to 25% found just once. General study findings and limits: Models predicted less out-of-frame TCR alpha sharing in monozygotic twins than was found.

These same data were also listed under a study on yellow fever vaccine responses in identical twins.

V is TRBV28 and J is TRBJ2-7; no reliable D call. This TCR came from a woman under 30 in good health. The sequencing sample was made of CD4+ T cells sorted from blood. In nucleotides, the CDR3 is TGTGCCAGCAGTAAGCCTTACGAGCAGTACTTC. Amino acid sequence: CASSKPYEQYF.